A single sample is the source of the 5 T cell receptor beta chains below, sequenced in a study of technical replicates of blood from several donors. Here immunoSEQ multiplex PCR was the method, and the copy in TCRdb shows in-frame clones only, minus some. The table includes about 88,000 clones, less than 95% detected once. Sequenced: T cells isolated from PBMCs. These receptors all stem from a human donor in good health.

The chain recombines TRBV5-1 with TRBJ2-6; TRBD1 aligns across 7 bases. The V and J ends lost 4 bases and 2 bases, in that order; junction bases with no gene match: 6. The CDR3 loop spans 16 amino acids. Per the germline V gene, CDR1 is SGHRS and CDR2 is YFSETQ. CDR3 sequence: CASSPTQGAGANVLTF. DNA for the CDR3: TGCGCCAGCAGCCCCACCCAGGGGGCTGGGGCCAACGTCCTGACTTTC. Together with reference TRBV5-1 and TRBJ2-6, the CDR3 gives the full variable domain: KAGVTQTPRYLIKTRGQQVTLSCSPISGHRSVSWYQQTPGQGLQFLFEYFSETQRNKGNFPGRFSGRQFSNSRSEMNVSTLELGDSALYLCASSPTQGAGANVLTFGAGSRLTVL.

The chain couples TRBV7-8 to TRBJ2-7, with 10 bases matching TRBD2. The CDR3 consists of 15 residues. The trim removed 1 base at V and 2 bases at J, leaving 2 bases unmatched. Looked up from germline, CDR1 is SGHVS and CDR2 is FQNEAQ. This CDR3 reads CASSLGTSGTYEQYF. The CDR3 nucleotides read TGTGCCAGCAGCTTAGGGACTAGCGGAACCTACGAGCAGTACTTC.

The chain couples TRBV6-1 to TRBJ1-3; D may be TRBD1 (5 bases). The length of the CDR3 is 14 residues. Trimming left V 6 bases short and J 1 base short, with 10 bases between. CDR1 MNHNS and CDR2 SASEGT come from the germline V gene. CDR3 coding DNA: TGTGCCAGCAGGACAGCGATTTCTGGAAACACCATATATTTT. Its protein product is CASRTAISGNTIYF.

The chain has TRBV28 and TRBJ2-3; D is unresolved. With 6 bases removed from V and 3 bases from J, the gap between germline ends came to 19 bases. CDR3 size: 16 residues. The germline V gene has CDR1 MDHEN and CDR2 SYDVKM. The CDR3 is CASSKAGGSSTDTQYF. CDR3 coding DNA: TGTGCCAGCAGCAAGGCTGGCGGATCCTCTACAGATACGCAGTATTTT.

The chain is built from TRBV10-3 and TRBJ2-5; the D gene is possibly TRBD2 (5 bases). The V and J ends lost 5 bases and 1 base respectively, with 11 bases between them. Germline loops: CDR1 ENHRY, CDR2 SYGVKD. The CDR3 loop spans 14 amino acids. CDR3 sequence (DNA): TGTGCCATCAGTATCGGAGCGGCCCAAGAGACCCAGTACTTC. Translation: CAISIGAAQETQYF.